The sequence of this TCR beta chain was determined in a study of neoadjuvant anti-PD-1 for oral cavity cancer. Across the study: Before surgery, most patients got three to four biweekly 3 mg/kg nivolumab doses. Non-progressing patients received a fourth nivolumab dose near day 43, then surgery on days 50-56. Study-wide findings and caveats: After neoadjuvant nivolumab, PBMC T cell clonality was significantly higher in non-responders than responders.

Six replicates per PBMC sample, mostly from around 500 ng of genomic DNA. Profiled with immunoSEQ multiplex PCR; TCRdb holds only in-frame clones, not every one. The sample lists tens of thousands of clones, more than 60% occurring once. This CDR3 has 16 residues. Per germline, CDR1 LNHDA and CDR2 SQIVND (reference sequence). The V and J ends lost 9 bases and 5 bases respectively, with 25 bases between them. This clone has only a few counts. What it recognizes is unknown. This receptor was obtained from a person aged 35-79 years with oral cavity squamous cell carcinoma. The chain employs TRBV19 and TRBJ2-5; D is undetermined. Sequences were derived from PBMCs, sampled before nivolumab (anti-PD-1) treatment. CDR3 sequence: CARNPSPHSWVETQYF. In nucleotides, the CDR3 is TGTGCCAGGAATCCCTCTCCCCATAGCTGGGTGGAGACCCAGTACTTC.